Below are 22 T cell receptor beta chains sequenced from a single sample in a study of read filtering for tumor transcriptome and immune sequencing. The library was built from 400 ng RNA with molecular barcoded adaptors for alpha/delta and beta/gamma chains. TCRdb reprocessed the reads with MiXCR, giving one entry per CDR3 protein. Among 35,000 to 40,000 distinct CDR3 sequences listed, approximately 15% were seen once. Sequencing used a population of CD138-negative cells sorted from bone marrow. The source of these receptors is a donor aged 40 or over with multiple myeloma.

This clonotype occurred many times. The V call is TRBV20-1, the J call TRBJ2-7, with 8 bases matching TRBD2. The CDR3 consists of 12 residues. In germline, CDR1 is DFQATT, CDR2 SNEGSKA (reference sequence). V lost 3 bases and J lost 2; bases outside the gene matches: 0. The CDR3 loop is CSARTSAYEQYF. As DNA, the CDR3 is TGCAGTGCTAGGACTAGCGCCTACGAGCAGTACTTC.

DNA of the CDR3: TGTGCCATCAGTGAACCGGGACAGGGGGCCAACATTCAGTACTTC. It codes for CAISEPGQGANIQYF. V usage is TRBV10-3 and J usage is TRBJ2-4, with 12 bases lining up with TRBD1. Germline values: CDR1 ENHRY, CDR2 SYGVKD. There are 15 residues in the CDR3. V shed 3 bases, J shed 7 bases, and the junction held 4 bases outside the gene matches.

This clonotype was detected only a few times. Since a far larger clone is one base different, this is likely a read error. This chain links TRBV7-6 with TRBJ2-1; D may be TRBD2 (7 bases). V lost 3 bases and J 9 bases, leaving 15 bases between the germline ends. CDR1 and CDR2 (germline): SGHVS, FNYEAQ. This CDR3 region has 14 residues. The CDR3 DNA follows: TGTGCCAGCAGCTTGAGTCGGGGGGCGGGTGAGCAGTTCTTC. It encodes CASSLSRGAGEQFF.

This clonotype came up many times. This rearrangement joins TRBV28 to TRBJ1-5, with no clear D. Germline CDR1 and CDR2: MDHEN and SYDVKM. There are 14 residues in the CDR3. V was shortened by 5 bases and J by 2 bases, with 10 bases between the two germline ends. The CDR3 DNA is TGTGCCAGCAGTCTTGACGGACGCAATCAGCCCCAGCATTTT. This sequence encodes CASSLDGRNQPQHF.

This clonotype was recorded at least ten times. The chain is built from TRBV7-2 and TRBJ2-3, with 7 bases aligning to TRBD1. The CDR3 has 17 amino acids. V lost 4 bases, J lost 2 bases, and 12 bases stayed unmatched. CDR1 is SGHTA, CDR2 FQGNSA, per germline. The CDR3 reads CASSYISDRHPTDTQYF. CDR3 bases: TGTGCCAGCAGCTACATATCGGACAGGCACCCCACAGATACGCAGTATTTT.

In its sample, this clonotype was seen many times. The J gene is TRBJ2-7, the V gene TRBV5-1; D gene ambiguous. The CDR3 is made up of 16 amino acids. Germline-derived CDR1 and CDR2 are SGHRS and YFSETQ. Deletions cut 0 bases from V and 3 bases from J, with 16 bases between. The DNA of the CDR3 is TGCGCCAGCAGCTTGGCCTCGCCCTCTGGAAGCTACGAGCAGTACTTC. Its protein is CASSLASPSGSYEQYF.

This clonotype was recorded at least ten times. The J gene is TRBJ2-6, the V gene TRBV4-1; 8 nucleotides align to TRBD1. V lost 1 base and J lost 0; bases outside the gene matches: 5. The germline gives CDR1 MGHRA, CDR2 YSYEKL. This CDR3 has 18 amino acids. The CDR3 loop reads CASSQVIQGGSGANVLTF. CDR3 in DNA: TGCGCCAGCAGCCAAGTCATACAGGGGGGCTCTGGGGCCAACGTCCTGACTTTC.

To note about this clonotype: A far larger clone is off by one base, so a read error is likely. Since no conserved phenylalanine or tryptophan closes the CDR3, a read error is the likely cause. V and J are TRBV6-5 and TRBJ2-1; D might be TRBD2 (6 bases). V was trimmed by 6 bases and J by 4 bases, leaving 13 bases between them. The CDR3 runs 14 residues. CDR1 MNHEY and CDR2 SVGAGI come from the germline V gene. Here the CDR3 DNA reads TGTGCCAGCAGCAAGGGTAGCGGTTACAATGAGCAGTTCCTC. Residues: CASSKGSGYNEQFL.

The chain recombines TRBV7-3 with TRBJ2-2, with D possibly matching TRBD2 (6 bases). The CDR3 has 15 amino acids. Germline V gives CDR1 SGHTA, CDR2 FQGTGA. Trimming took 4 bases from V and 4 from J, leaving 13 bases between them. The CDR3 here is CASSSSGTPTGELFF. The DNA for the CDR3 is TGTGCCAGCAGCTCTTCCGGGACTCCCACCGGGGAGCTGTTTTTT.

This clonotype was detected ten times or more. The chain combines TRBV29-1 with TRBJ2-4; D tentatively reads TRBD1 or TRBD2 (5 bases each). The germline V gene encodes CDR1 SQVTM and CDR2 ANQGSEA. CDR3 length: 13 residues. The V gene lost 4 bases and the J gene lost 6 bases, with 13 bases spanning the gap. As DNA, the CDR3 is TGCAGCGTTGTTACTAGAACAGGAAACATTCAGTACTTC. Protein sequence: CSVVTRTGNIQYF.

This clonotype was recorded many times. This chain links TRBV30 with TRBJ2-2; perhaps TRBD1 as D (6 bases). Per the germline V gene, CDR1 is GTSNPN and CDR2 is SVGIG (reference sequence). V was shortened by 2 bases and J by 2 bases, with 12 bases between the two germline ends. The CDR3 is made up of 15 amino acids. The DNA of the CDR3 is TGTGCCTGGAGTTTACAGGGCCTTAACACCGGGGAGCTGTTTTTT. Protein: CAWSLQGLNTGELFF.

This clonotype was seen many times. The chain employs TRBV28 and TRBJ2-1; 8 bases match TRBD1. Germline-derived CDR1 and CDR2 are MDHEN and SYDVKM. After removal of 3 bases from V and 9 bases from J, the junction contained 10 bases not matched to a gene. CDR3 length: 15 amino acids. CDR3 region: CASSFGSRGLGEQFF. In nucleotides, the CDR3 is TGTGCCAGCAGTTTTGGCAGCAGGGGGCTAGGTGAGCAGTTCTTC.

This clonotype appeared many times. This chain joins TRBV29-1 and TRBJ2-3, with D possibly being TRBD1 (5 bases). The germline V gene has CDR1 SQVTM and CDR2 ANQGSEA. V lost 8 bases and J lost 1, with 10 bases in between. There are 12 residues in the CDR3. DNA of the CDR3: TGCAGCCATCAGGGCGGCACAGATACGCAGTATTTT. Encoded protein: CSHQGGTDTQYF.

In this sample, this clonotype turned up many times. The chain recombines TRBV27 with TRBJ1-3; D perhaps matches TRBD1 (6 bases). Germline V lookup: CDR1 MNHEY, CDR2 SMNVEV (reference sequence). The CDR3 contains 15 residues. The V end lost 6 bases, the J end lost 1 base, and 13 bases lay between the germline ends. CDR3 in amino acids: CASRPLTGSGNTIYF. In DNA, the CDR3 is TGTGCCAGCAGACCCCTGACAGGTTCTGGAAACACCATATATTTT.

About this clonotype itself: Only one base separates this from a far larger clonotype, so it likely reflects a read error. V usage is TRBV6-2 or TRBV6-3 and J usage is TRBJ2-1, with no clear D. The V end was cut by 4 bases, the J end by 5 bases, with 9 bases between. The CDR3 runs 13 residues. Germline assignment: CDR1 MNHEY and CDR2 SVGEGT. The CDR3 DNA is TGTGCCAGCAGTTGCAAGGTCCACAATGAGCAGTTCTTC. Its protein is CASSCKVHNEQFF.

This clonotype was recorded many times. The chain recombines TRBV5-1 with TRBJ2-1; TRBD2 matches at 8 bases. CDR3 length: 16 residues. Germline trimming cut 5 bases from V and 0 bases from J; bases unmatched to any gene: 7. The germline gives CDR1 SGHRS, CDR2 YFSETQ. The chain's CDR3 is CASRPLSGSSYNEQFF. CDR3 nucleotides: TGCGCCAGCAGGCCCTTGAGCGGGAGCTCCTACAATGAGCAGTTCTTC.

At least ten counts were recorded for this clonotype. DNA of the CDR3: TGTGCCAGCAGCCCCATCGACAGCGCGAACACCGGGGAGCTGTTTTTT. Encoded protein: CASSPIDSANTGELFF. The gene calls are TRBV7-9 and TRBJ2-2; tentatively, D is TRBD1 (5 bases). The length of the CDR3 is 16 residues. V was pared by 5 bases and J by 0 bases, with 13 bases between. Germline assignment: CDR1 SEHNR and CDR2 FQNEAQ (reference sequence).

This clonotype was observed at least ten times. V usage is TRBV5-1 and J usage is TRBJ2-1, with D hard to call. Between the trimmed V and J ends, which lost 4 bases and 6 bases, there was a span of 14 bases. The CDR3 spans 14 residues. Germline V gene sequence: CDR1 SGHRS, CDR2 YFSETQ. DNA of the CDR3: TGCGCCAGCAGCGTGACCACCGCGTCCAATGAGCAGTTCTTC. This sequence encodes CASSVTTASNEQFF.

A word on this clonotype: A much larger clone differs from this one at a single base, so this may be a read error. Lacking the conserved final phenylalanine or tryptophan, this CDR3 likely reflects a read error. The rearrangement uses TRBV13 and TRBJ2-6; TRBD1 matches 12 bases. J gave up 4 bases and V 4 bases, and 14 bases lay outside the gene matches. The length of the CDR3 is 20 residues. Looked up from germline, CDR1 is PRHDT and CDR2 is FYEKMQ (reference sequence). The CDR3 DNA is TGTGCCAGCAGCTCGATACTCCGGGGACAGGGGGCCTCGGGGGCCAACGTCCTGACTTCC. Its translation is CASSSILRGQGASGANVLTS.

This clonotype turned up a few times. The rearrangement joins TRBV19 to TRBJ2-7, with 9 nucleotides matching TRBD1. CDR3 size: 15 residues. With 0 bases clipped from V and 3 bases from J, the junction kept 3 bases outside the gene matches. CDR1 is LNHDA and CDR2 is SQIVND in the germline V gene (reference sequence). CDR3: CASSIDGTGNYEQYF. DNA for the CDR3: TGTGCCAGTAGTATAGATGGGACAGGGAACTACGAGCAGTACTTC.

The table lists this clonotype with many counts. V is TRBV6-2 or TRBV6-3 and J is TRBJ2-1, with D maybe TRBD1 (6 bases). There are 15 residues in the CDR3. V was trimmed by 5 bases and J by 3 bases, leaving 14 bases between them. Per germline, CDR1 MNHEY and CDR2 SVGEGT. The DNA for the CDR3 is TGTGCCAGCAGTACGGGACACGAATACTACAATGAGCAGTTCTTC. It is translated as CASSTGHEYYNEQFF.

This clonotype was counted ten times or more. J is TRBJ2-1 and V is TRBV10-3; D is perhaps TRBD1 (6 bases). Per the germline V gene, CDR1 is ENHRY and CDR2 is SYGVKD. Deletions cut 6 bases from V and 0 bases from J, with 15 bases between. The CDR3 consists of 16 residues. CDR3 protein: CAIRAAQGSSYNEQFF. CDR3 in DNA: TGTGCCATCAGGGCGGCTCAGGGGAGCTCCTACAATGAGCAGTTCTTC.